This T cell receptor (beta chain) was obtained from a study of CD8 T cells in Susac syndrome. This clonotype has just one count. The V and J ends lost 4 bases and 4 bases respectively, with 10 bases between them. Germline CDR1 SNHLY, CDR2 FYNNEI. The CDR3 loop spans 13 amino acids. Random hexamers served to reverse transcribe about 0.45 to 1 ug RNA. TCRdb reanalysed the immunoSEQ multiplex PCR reads using MiXCR and keeps one entry per CDR3 protein. Of some 180,000 distinct CDR3 sequences detected, 85% to 95% appear once; the ten largest clones hold 0.099%. The origin of this receptor is a human donor with Susac syndrome. The sequencing sample was made of CD4+ T cells from PBMCs. The V call is TRBV2, the J call TRBJ2-5; D unresolved. The CDR3 protein is CASSGLSVETQYF. The CDR3 bases are TGTGCCAGCAGTGGGCTCTCAGTAGAGACCCAGTACTTC.